Here is one T cell receptor beta chain with its context. The antigen it recognizes is unknown. Nothing much larger sits one base from this clone, and base qualities are not available. With the immunoSEQ assay, which is a bias-controlled multiplex PCR relying on V- and J-specific primers, TCR beta CDR3 regions were amplified from genomic DNA. A second PCR step added a proprietary barcode and Illumina adapter sequences to the CDR3 amplicons. An Illumina MiSeq instrument was used to sequence the CDR3 libraries. The study's processing was this. immunoSEQ Analyzer 3.0 was used for export and quality control, with R Bioconductor and Immunarch used for downstream analyses. Only productive rearrangements in the normalized downsampled data set went into calculating the repertoire metrics. In the normalized cohort, clonotypes with more than 5 templates were defined as pathologically expanded. Repertoire diversity was measured with the Inverse Simpson Index. To capture all clonotypes, the CMV-specificity analyses were run on the non-normalized data set. TCRdb obtained this table from immuneACCESS and retained in-frame rearrangements with V and J assigned. These tables miss some clones; where compared with another copy, unresolved V genes account for less than half of the shortfall, and the remainder is unexplained. V and J calls and clone size are given by that table; D and trimming were obtained from the DNA. This sample comprises around 37,000 clones, 85% of them detected only once. Roughly 3.1% of the sample rests with the top ten.

The time point label on this specimen signifies: recipient sample about 28 days before transplant, after cytoreduction. Recipient blood was collected about 28 days before transplant and at days 30, 100 and 180 after transplant. Nuclei Lysis Solution was used to extract genomic DNA from fresh or cryopreserved unfractionated peripheral blood mononuclear cells. This sample was taken from a study of T cell clonotyping in hematopoietic cell transplantation (dated by TCRdb to about 2021). The study in broad terms: Recipient samples taken before transplant were collected after cytoreduction. Recruitment of patients ran from 2015 to early 2017, and follow-up continued until September 2020 or until death. The study collected 120 to 150 blood samples from approximately 40 consecutive transplant recipients and their related donors.

General conclusions and limits of the study: Only a small fraction of recipient repertoires overlapped donor repertoires, with over 95% appearing de novo at the given depth. Broader TCR repertoire diversity after transplant was predicted by Inverse Simpson Index values from donors and from recipients before transplant. The sample size was limited, and because cells were not sorted, the contributions of CD4 and CD8 repertoires could not be separated. Recipient TCR diversity fell after transplant, with pathologically expanded clonotypes rising progressively from day 30 to day 180.

The sequence derives from a man aged 60 to 69 with acute myeloid leukemia. Some clones in this sample may be carry-over from other donors' samples. The sample consisted of peripheral blood mononuclear cells, taken before stem cell transplant.

The CDR3 here reads CASRPEGGAPDTQYF. The nucleotides are TGTGCCAGCAGGCCCGAGGGGGGGGCGCCAGATACGCAGTATTTT. Recombination joined TRBV5-4 with TRBJ2-3; D gene: possibly TRBD2, on 7 matching bases. Via the germline V gene (reference sequence), CDR1 is SGHNT and CDR2 YYREEE. The CDR3 measures 15 amino acids from cysteine to phenylalanine. Just CDR3 DNA is preserved here, 45 bases in frame from base 1. The junction carries 17 bases between V and J, which are trimmed by 5 bases and 4 bases respectively.